Presented here are 28 T cell receptor beta chains from one specimen sequenced in a study of a mutant IDH1 vaccine in newly diagnosed glioma. Sequenced by immunoSEQ multiplex PCR; TCRdb stores in-frame clones only, minus some. In the table there are approximately 61,000 clones, approximately 79% of which are singletons. Antigens of these TCRs are unknown. Time point noted: week 5, during vaccination. Vaccinated patients received 300 ug of mutant IDH1 20-mer peptide per dose, with topical imiquimod. The starting material was PBMCs, obtained from a glioma patient whose treatment included an IDH1 peptide vaccine. These receptors were collected from a woman between 45 and 60 years old with glioma.

The chain recombines TRBV27 with TRBJ1-2; 7 bases fit TRBD1. The CDR3 is 15 amino acids. Trimming took 3 bases from V and 2 from J; bases not matched to a gene: 6. Germline CDR1 MNHEY, CDR2 SMNVEV (reference sequence). CDR3 nucleotides: TGTGCCAGCAGTTTGACAGGGTTCGGCAACTATGGCTACACCTTC. It yields the protein CASSLTGFGNYGYTF.

CDR3 protein: CASSQAGATDGTQYF. CDR3 coding DNA: TGTGCCAGCAGCCAGGCGGGGGCGACCGATGGGACCCAGTACTTC. The rearrangement joins TRBV4-2 to TRBJ2-5, with D tentatively TRBD2 (7 bases). The CDR3 runs to 15 residues. V lost 3 bases, J lost 7 bases, and 18 bases lay in between. The germline gives CDR1 LGHNA, CDR2 YNFKEQ.

This chain links TRBV19 with TRBJ1-1; 8 nucleotides match TRBD1. The CDR3 has 18 amino acids. Trimming took 7 bases from V and 5 from J; bases not matched to a gene: 21. Germline V gene sequence: CDR1 LNHDA, CDR2 SQIVND (reference sequence). The CDR3 sequence is CASKLEMGRGRRWTEAFF. The CDR3, as DNA: TGTGCCAGTAAATTGGAAATGGGCAGGGGGCGGAGGTGGACTGAAGCTTTCTTT.

This clone was seen only a few times. This sequence joins TRBV28 and TRBJ1-2; D uncertain. The CDR3 contains 14 residues. V lost 6 bases and J 5 bases, leaving 16 bases between the germline ends. Germline V lookup: CDR1 MDHEN, CDR2 SYDVKM. CDR3 DNA: TGTGCCAGCAGGCCGCCGGGGAGGAGGTATGGCTACACCTTC. As protein: CASRPPGRRYGYTF.

The CDR3 spells CASIGRRGGDYNEQFF. The DNA for the CDR3 is TGTGCCAGCATCGGTCGGAGGGGGGGGGACTACAATGAGCAGTTCTTC. The J gene is TRBJ2-1, the V gene TRBV2; D is possibly TRBD2 (7 bases). This CDR3 spans 16 amino acids. Looked up from germline, CDR1 is SNHLY and CDR2 is FYNNEI. Trimming left V 7 bases short and J 3 bases short, with 19 bases between.

A remark on this clone: One junction end disagrees with the germline gene, perhaps due to a read error. The chain joins TRBV4-2 to TRBJ1-3; TRBD1 is a possible D gene (6 bases). Germline CDR1 and CDR2: LGHNA and YNFKEQ. There are 17 residues in the CDR3. The CDR3 sequence: CASSPRIGGGSRNTIYF. The CDR3 coding sequence is TGTGCCAGCAGCCCAAGGATAGGGGGGGGCTCTCGAAACACCATATATTTT.

V and J are TRBV15 and TRBJ2-3; 9 bases agree with TRBD2. The CDR3 contains 16 residues. Per the germline V gene, CDR1 is LNHNV and CDR2 is YYDKDF (reference sequence). The J segment lost 4 bases and the V segment lost 4 bases, leaving 9 bases of the junction unmatched. This CDR3 is CATSTRLGTSPDTQYF. The CDR3 nucleotides are TGTGCCACCAGCACGAGATTGGGGACTAGCCCAGATACGCAGTATTTT. Complete variable domain (other parts from reference TRBV15 and TRBJ2-3): DAMVIQNPRYQVTQFGKPVTLSCSQTLNHNVMYWYQQKSSQAPKLLFHYYDKDFNNEADTPDNFQSRRPNTSFCFLDIRSPGLGDTAMYLCATSTRLGTSPDTQYFGPGTRLTVL.

The chain has TRBV5-1 and TRBJ1-4, with TRBD1 identical over 9 bases. V was pared by 4 bases and J by 8 bases, with 6 bases of the junction left unmatched. This CDR3 is 14 amino acids long. CDR1 SGHRS and CDR2 YFSETQ come from the germline V gene. CDR3 in amino acids: CASSPDRGGEKLFF. The CDR3 DNA is TGCGCCAGCAGCCCGGACAGGGGTGGGGAAAAACTGTTTTTT.

This clone turned up a few times. This sequence joins TRBV5-1 and TRBJ1-2; D remains unclear. Between the trimmed V and J ends, which lost 1 base and 1 base, there was a span of 11 bases. CDR3 length equals 15 residues. Germline CDR1 reads SGHRS; CDR2 reads YFSETQ. CDR3 region: CASSLNPVGNYGYTF. CDR3 DNA sequence: TGCGCCAGCAGCTTGAACCCAGTGGGTAACTATGGCTACACCTTC.

This chain links TRBV29-1 with TRBJ2-1; TRBD1 agrees at 10 bases. Per germline, CDR1 SQVTM and CDR2 ANQGSEA. The CDR3 is made up of 13 amino acids. V dropped 6 bases and J dropped 4; count of bases not matched to a gene: 3. This CDR3 reads CSVRQGAYNEQFF. CDR3 nucleotide sequence: TGCAGCGTCAGACAGGGGGCTTACAATGAGCAGTTCTTC.

This clone is labeled medium-sized. This chain links TRBV6-1 with TRBJ2-2, with 9 bases that match TRBD1. This CDR3 has 15 residues. V trimming: 1 base; J trimming: 6 bases; junction bases outside the gene matches: 3. Germline-derived CDR1 and CDR2 are MNHNS and SASEGT. CDR3 loop: CASSEETGGAGELFF. The CDR3 DNA is TGTGCCAGCAGTGAAGAGACAGGGGGGGCCGGGGAGCTGTTTTTT.

V is TRBV15 and J is TRBJ2-1; 9 nucleotides line up with TRBD2. Trimming at V came to 0 bases and at J to 6 bases, leaving 6 bases not matched to a gene. The CDR3 spans 16 residues. Germline V gene sequence: CDR1 LNHNV, CDR2 YYDKDF (reference sequence). In DNA form, the CDR3 reads TGTGCCACCAGCAGAGATCCGGCGGGGGGGGCCAATGAGCAGTTCTTC. It is translated as CATSRDPAGGANEQFF.

The chain couples TRBV6-1 to TRBJ2-1, with D perhaps TRBD1 or TRBD2 (6 bases each). V was shortened by 0 bases and J by 2 bases, with 8 bases between the two germline ends. From germline, CDR1 is MNHNS and CDR2 SASEGT. The CDR3 has 15 residues. The CDR3 here is CASSEARGAYNEQFF. In DNA form, the CDR3 reads TGTGCCAGCAGTGAAGCTAGGGGGGCCTACAATGAGCAGTTCTTC.

There are a few counts of this clone. This sequence joins TRBV19 and TRBJ1-1; a possible D gene is TRBD1 (6 bases). Germline V gene lookup returns CDR1 LNHDA and CDR2 SQIVND (reference sequence). The CDR3 sequence is 15 residues long. V lost 3 bases and J lost 4, with 15 bases in between. CDR3 nucleotide sequence: TGTGCCAGTAGTATTCAGCGGGGGGCGACCACTGAAGCTTTCTTT. As protein: CASSIQRGATTEAFF.

The chain carries TRBV6-1 and TRBJ1-1; 9 bases match TRBD1. The ends lost 1 base at V and 4 bases at J; junction bases unmatched: 4. The CDR3 is 15 residues long. Per the germline V gene, CDR1 is MNHNS and CDR2 is SASEGT. The CDR3 DNA follows: TGTGCCAGCAGTGAAGAAGGGACAGGGAGCACTGAAGCTTTCTTT. Its translation is CASSEEGTGSTEAFF.

The rearrangement links TRBV27 to TRBJ2-4; TRBD1 aligns across 9 bases. The CDR3 is 14 residues long. Germline V CDR1 and CDR2: MNHEY, SMNVEV (reference sequence). The V gene end was trimmed by 5 bases and the J gene end by 6 bases; junction bases not matched to a gene: 5. The CDR3 sequence is CASSEGQGLNIQYF. The CDR3 coding sequence is TGTGCCAGCAGTGAGGGACAGGGCTTAAACATTCAGTACTTC.

This clone occurred a few times. The J gene is TRBJ2-5, the V gene TRBV5-1; 9 bases map to TRBD1. V lost 4 bases and J lost 5; bases outside the gene matches: 3. The CDR3 covers 13 residues. The V gene's germline CDR1 is SGHRS and CDR2 YFSETQ. DNA for the CDR3: TGCGCCAGCAGCGGGACAGGGCAGGAGACCCAGTACTTC. Protein product: CASSGTGQETQYF.

V usage is TRBV27 and J usage is TRBJ1-6; D is uncertain. Germline V gene lookup returns CDR1 MNHEY and CDR2 SMNVEV (reference sequence). V lost 5 bases, J lost 0 bases, and 11 bases lay in between. CDR3 size: 16 residues. This CDR3 is CASSAHRASYNSPLHF. As DNA, the CDR3 is TGTGCCAGCAGTGCCCACAGAGCCTCCTATAATTCACCCCTCCACTTT.

CDR3 coding DNA: TGTGCCAGCAGCGTAGCTACAAGCGGGGGGGAAAACTACAATGAGCAGTTCTTC. Translation gives CASSVATSGGENYNEQFF. The rearrangement uses TRBV9 and TRBJ2-1; 10 nucleotides line up with TRBD2. CDR3 length equals 18 residues. With V trimmed by 0 bases and J by 3 bases, 9 bases remained unmatched. CDR1 is SGDLS and CDR2 is YYNGEE in the germline V gene.

A single count supports this clone. The J gene is TRBJ1-2, the V gene TRBV5-6; a weak D match, TRBD1 (5 bases). The CDR3 is 15 residues long. V lost 3 bases and J lost 9, with 21 bases in between. Germline V gene data show CDR1 as SGHDT and CDR2 as YYEEEE. The DNA for the CDR3 is TGTGCCAGCAGCTCAGGGACTCTTAATTATGGGAGCTACACCTTC. It encodes CASSSGTLNYGSYTF.

The chain uses TRBV28 and TRBJ1-4, with D possibly TRBD1 on 5 matching bases. In germline, CDR1 is MDHEN, CDR2 SYDVKM. V was trimmed by 3 bases and J by 8 bases, leaving 13 bases between them. This CDR3 spans 14 amino acids. The CDR3: CASSFSGPGEKLFF. For the CDR3, the DNA is TGTGCCAGCAGTTTCTCAGGGCCGGGGGAAAAACTGTTTTTT.

This chain connects TRBV5-1 to TRBJ1-2; no clear D. This CDR3 has 15 amino acids. CDR1 and CDR2 (germline): SGHRS, YFSETQ. V lost 0 bases, J lost 9 bases, and 18 bases lay in between. This CDR3 is CASSLAGRRESSYTF. The CDR3, as DNA: TGCGCCAGCAGCTTGGCCGGCAGGAGGGAATCAAGCTACACCTTC.

This chain joins TRBV19 and TRBJ2-4; D perhaps matches TRBD1 (5 bases). V lost 4 bases and J 3 bases, leaving 19 bases between the germline ends. Germline V gene data show CDR1 as LNHDA and CDR2 as SQIVND (reference sequence). CDR3 length equals 17 residues. The CDR3, as DNA: TGTGCCAGTAGTAATTCGCGGCAGGGTATGGGCAAAAACATTCAGTACTTC. It is translated as CASSNSRQGMGKNIQYF. Variable domain in full (rest from reference TRBV19 and TRBJ2-4): DGGITQSPKYLFRKEGQNVTLSCEQNLNHDAMYWYRQDPGQGLRLIYYSQIVNDFQKGDIAEGYSVSREKKESFPLTVTSAQKNPTAFYLCASSNSRQGMGKNIQYFGAGTRLSVL.

This chain joins TRBV11-3 and TRBJ1-1; the match to TRBD1 covers 8 bases. The germline V gene encodes CDR1 SGHNT and CDR2 YENEEA. V lost 3 bases, J lost 4 bases, and 4 bases stayed unmatched. The CDR3 has 14 residues. As DNA, the CDR3 is TGTGCCAGCAGCTTTTCAGGGGGCAGCACTGAAGCTTTCTTT. Amino acid sequence: CASSFSGGSTEAFF.

This chain connects TRBV6-5 to TRBJ2-5, with D perhaps TRBD2 (5 bases). Germline lookup yields CDR1 MNHEY and CDR2 SVGAGI. V shed 4 bases and J shed 5 bases, with 20 bases lying between them. The CDR3 runs to 16 residues. The CDR3 nucleotides are TGTGCCAGCAGTTCTGTAGACGGACTGTCCCAGGAGACCCAGTACTTC. Translated, it gives CASSSVDGLSQETQYF.

The chain is built from TRBV6-4 and TRBJ1-6; D is perhaps TRBD1 (5 bases). The V and J ends lost 3 bases and 0 bases respectively, with 15 bases between them. CDR1 and CDR2 (germline): MRHNA, SNTAGT. The length of the CDR3 is 18 residues. The CDR3 loop is CASSDPDSTISYNSPLHF. DNA for the CDR3: TGTGCCAGCAGTGATCCCGACAGTACCATCTCCTATAATTCACCCCTCCACTTT.

This chain uses TRBV4-3 with TRBJ2-7, with 7 bases lining up with TRBD2. Trimming at V came to 0 bases and at J to 0 bases, leaving 5 bases not matched to a gene. This CDR3 is built from 16 residues. Germline lookup yields CDR1 LGHNA and CDR2 YSLEER. The CDR3 DNA reads as TGCGCCAGCAGCCAAGATGGGCCTAGCGGCTCCTACGAGCAGTACTTC. It translates to CASSQDGPSGSYEQYF.

This chain uses TRBV29-1 with TRBJ1-1; D remains unclear. Trimming left V 4 bases short and J 6 bases short, with 12 bases between. This CDR3 contains 12 residues. CDR1 and CDR2 (germline): SQVTM, ANQGSEA. This chain's CDR3 is CSVGEDWAEAFF. CDR3 DNA: TGCAGCGTTGGCGAGGATTGGGCTGAAGCTTTCTTT.